Given below is one T cell receptor beta chain in context. The germline V gene has CDR1 SGHRS and CDR2 YFSETQ. V was trimmed by 0 bases and J by 7 bases, leaving 10 bases between them. The length of the CDR3 is 13 residues. In the original processing: Nucleated cell counts were estimated from reference gene primer amplification. Sequenced by immunoSEQ multiplex PCR; TCRdb stores in-frame clones only, minus some. Clone size and the V and J calls come from that table; the DNA yielded D and trimming. The table has approximately 260,000 clones, about 86% seen once; the top ten hold about 3.5%. These data come from a study of blood T cell repertoires in COVID-19. About the research overall: Acute and convalescent COVID-19 specimens originated in the United States, Italy and Spain. T cells, B-cell-depleted T cells, or PBMCs supplied cDNA or gDNA.

Participants were aged roughly 18 to 100 years from about 25 US areas. The rearrangement uses TRBV5-1 and TRBJ1-1; unclear D gene. This TCR came from a woman aged 40 to 55 with acute COVID-19. Sequenced material: PBMCs or T cells enriched from blood (not recorded which). The CDR3 loop reads CASSLAPQNEAFF. The CDR3 bases are TGCGCCAGCAGCTTGGCTCCACAAAATGAAGCTTTCTTT.